Presented here are 20 T cell receptor beta chains from one specimen sequenced in a study of CD8 T cells in Susac syndrome. With random hexamers, roughly 0.45 to 1 ug RNA was reverse transcribed. Each CDR3 protein gets one entry after TCRdb re-called the immunoSEQ multiplex PCR reads with MiXCR. The sample lists about 53,000 distinct CDR3 sequences, approximately 95% occurring once. The sequencing sample was made of CD8+ T cells from PBMCs. These receptors were obtained from a human donor with Susac syndrome.

V gene TRBV5-6 combines with J gene TRBJ2-1, with TRBD1 matching 8 bases. CDR1 is SGHDT, CDR2 YYEEEE, per germline. The CDR3 has 14 residues. With V trimmed by 2 bases and J by 4 bases, 2 bases remained unmatched. DNA of the CDR3: TGTGCCAGCAGCTTCCAGGGGGCGTACAATGAGCAGTTCTTC. Amino acids: CASSFQGAYNEQFF. Variable domain in full (rest from reference TRBV5-6 and TRBJ2-1): DAGVTQSPTHLIKTRGQQVTLRCSPKSGHDTVSWYQQALGQGPQFIFQYYEEEERQRGNFPDRFSGHQFPNYSSELNVNALLLGDSALYLCASSFQGAYNEQFFGPGTRLTVL.

The chain joins TRBV7-9 to TRBJ1-1, with a weak D call TRBD1 (5 bases). The V end lost 4 bases, the J end lost 6 bases, and 12 bases lay between the germline ends. Germline V CDR1 and CDR2: SEHNR, FQNEAQ (reference sequence). This CDR3 is built from 13 residues. CDR3 residues: CASSSGTQAEAFF. The CDR3 DNA sequence: TGTGCCAGCAGCTCAGGGACGCAGGCTGAAGCTTTCTTT.

The chain couples TRBV12-3 or TRBV12-4 to TRBJ2-6; no firm D call. The CDR3 runs 15 residues. Trimming left V 3 bases short and J 0 bases short, with 6 bases between. In DNA form, the CDR3 reads TGTGCCAGCAGTTTCCAGAGCTCTGGGGCCAACGTCCTGACTTTC. Protein product: CASSFQSSGANVLTF.

The chain couples TRBV5-1 to TRBJ1-5, with TRBD1 as a possible D gene (5 bases). The V gene lost 7 bases and the J gene lost 6 bases, with 14 bases spanning the gap. Per germline, CDR1 SGHRS and CDR2 YFSETQ. The CDR3 runs to 13 residues. The CDR3 region has the DNA TGCGCCAGCCGTTCAGGGTTTGGTCAGCCCCAGCATTTT. It is translated as CASRSGFGQPQHF. The full variable domain, rest sourced from reference TRBV5-1 and TRBJ1-5, is KAGVTQTPRYLIKTRGQQVTLSCSPISGHRSVSWYQQTPGQGLQFLFEYFSETQRNKGNFPGRFSGRQFSNSRSEMNVSTLELGDSALYLCASRSGFGQPQHFGDGTRLSIL.

The V and J genes are TRBV3-1 and TRBJ2-4, with D unresolved. The germline V and J ends were trimmed by 1 base and 0 bases, with 10 bases remaining between them. The CDR3 loop spans 16 amino acids. From germline, CDR1 is LGHDT and CDR2 YNNKEL (reference sequence). The CDR3 nucleotides read TGTGCCAGCAGCCAAGTTGCGGTTATAGCCAAAAACATTCAGTACTTC. Its translation is CASSQVAVIAKNIQYF. Full variable domain (rest looked up from reference TRBV3-1 and TRBJ2-4): DTAVSQTPKYLVTQMGNDKSIKCEQNLGHDTMYWYKQDSKKFLKIMFSYNNKELIINETVPNRFSPKSPDKAHLNLHINSLELGDSAVYFCASSQVAVIAKNIQYFGAGTRLSVL.

The CDR3 sequence: CASSPQGAAYSPLHF. For the CDR3, the DNA is TGTGCCAGCAGCCCCCAGGGGGCGGCTTATTCACCCCTCCACTTT. V gene TRBV7-9 combines with J gene TRBJ1-6, with 8 bases identical to TRBD1. The CDR3 sequence is 15 residues long. Per the germline V gene, CDR1 is SEHNR and CDR2 is FQNEAQ (reference sequence). Losses at the gene ends were 5 bases for V and 8 bases for J; bases not matched to a gene: 8.

This sequence joins TRBV29-1 and TRBJ1-1; no clear D. The V gene lost 0 bases and the J gene lost 1 base, with 9 bases spanning the gap. Germline V gives CDR1 SQVTM, CDR2 ANQGSEA. The CDR3 is made up of 14 amino acids. The CDR3 DNA reads as TGCAGCGTTGAAGATGTACCAGAGAACACTGAAGCTTTCTTT. Protein: CSVEDVPENTEAFF. Full variable domain (missing parts from reference TRBV29-1 and TRBJ1-1): SAVISQKPSRDICQRGTSLTIQCQVDSQVTMMFWYRQQPGQSLTLIATANQGSEATYESGFVIDKFPISRPNLTFSTLTVSNMSPEDSSIYLCSVEDVPENTEAFFGQGTRLTVV.

The CDR3 here is CASSPFGLAYQETQYF. The DNA for the CDR3 is TGTGCCAGCAGCCCCTTTGGGTTAGCGTACCAAGAGACCCAGTACTTC. The rearrangement uses TRBV7-3 and TRBJ2-5; D may be TRBD2 (5 bases). With 5 bases removed from V and 0 bases from J, the gap between germline ends came to 16 bases. The CDR3 has 16 amino acids. The germline gives CDR1 SGHTA, CDR2 FQGTGA.

The chain combines TRBV30 with TRBJ2-7; D remains unclear. Per the germline V gene, CDR1 is GTSNPN and CDR2 is SVGIG (reference sequence). The length of the CDR3 is 12 residues. V was trimmed by 6 bases and J by 1 base, leaving 10 bases between them. The chain's CDR3 is CACTTVSYEQYF. The CDR3 DNA is TGTGCCTGTACGACGGTTTCCTACGAGCAGTACTTC.

The chain uses TRBV11-2 and TRBJ2-5, with a weak D call TRBD2 (6 bases). The V end lost 4 bases, the J end lost 1 base, and 19 bases lay between the germline ends. Germline V gene lookup returns CDR1 SGHAT and CDR2 FQNNGV. This CDR3 region has 17 residues. CDR3 amino acids: CASSSSGGANPQETQYF. DNA of the CDR3: TGTGCCAGCAGCTCCAGTGGCGGGGCAAACCCCCAAGAGACCCAGTACTTC. Complete variable domain (other parts from reference TRBV11-2 and TRBJ2-5): EAGVAQSPRYKIIEKRQSVAFWCNPISGHATLYWYQQILGQGPKLLIQFQNNGVVDDSQLPKDRFSAERLKGVDSTLKIQPAKLEDSAVYLCASSSSGGANPQETQYFGPGTRLLVL.

This sequence joins TRBV4-1 and TRBJ1-5; D is uncertain. This CDR3 has 14 residues. CDR1 and CDR2 (germline): MGHRA, YSYEKL. V was pared by 3 bases and J by 0 bases, with 6 bases between. The CDR3 protein is CASSQEGSNQPQHF. In DNA form, the CDR3 reads TGCGCCAGCAGCCAGGAAGGTAGCAATCAGCCCCAGCATTTT.

V is TRBV6-5 and J is TRBJ2-3; the D gene could be TRBD1 or TRBD2 (5 bases each). V shed 8 bases and J shed 14 bases, with 20 bases lying between them. CDR1 is MNHEY and CDR2 is SVGAGI in the germline V gene. The length of the CDR3 is 12 residues. CDR3 region: CASQGRPRLGYF. CDR3 DNA: TGTGCCAGCCAGGGACGCCCAAGATTGGGGTATTTT.

The genes are TRBV6-5 and TRBJ2-7; 10 bases are shared with TRBD1. V dropped 5 bases and J dropped 0; count of bases not matched to a gene: 4. Per the germline V gene, CDR1 is MNHEY and CDR2 is SVGAGI. The CDR3 runs to 15 residues. CDR3 DNA sequence: TGTGCCAGCAGTCAGGACAGGGGGAGCTCCTACGAGCAGTACTTC. It codes for CASSQDRGSSYEQYF.

The gene calls are TRBV6-1 and TRBJ2-7, with TRBD2 as a possible D gene (6 bases). The V end lost 6 bases, the J end lost 4 bases, and 13 bases lay between the germline ends. This CDR3 has 13 residues. CDR1 and CDR2 (germline): MNHNS, SASEGT. The CDR3 nucleotides are TGTGCCAGCAGCCCCTTGGAGGGGTACGAGCAGTACTTC. This sequence encodes CASSPLEGYEQYF.

The rearrangement joins TRBV2 to TRBJ2-7; 12 bases line up with TRBD1. The CDR3 spans 13 residues. CDR1 and CDR2 (germline): SNHLY, FYNNEI. Unmatched junction bases numbered 5, after V lost 9 bases and J lost 5 bases. The CDR3 reads CARGQGANNEQYF. CDR3 in DNA: TGTGCCAGGGGACAGGGGGCTAATAACGAGCAGTACTTC. The whole variable domain, filled in from reference TRBV2 and TRBJ2-7, reads EPEVTQTPSHQVTQMGQEVILRCVPISNHLYFYWYRQILGQKVEFLVSFYNNEISEKSEIFDDQFSVERPDGSNFTLKIRSTKLEDSAMYFCARGQGANNEQYFGPGTRLTVT.

The chain has TRBV12-3 or TRBV12-4 and TRBJ1-2, with 7 bases lining up with TRBD1. The trim removed 2 bases at V and 8 bases at J, leaving 5 bases unmatched. The CDR3 extends over 13 amino acids. This CDR3 is CASSLMSGGGYTF. The CDR3 nucleotides read TGTGCCAGCAGTTTAATGTCAGGGGGAGGCTACACCTTC.

This sequence joins TRBV6-2 or TRBV6-3 and TRBJ2-7; D remains unclear. This CDR3 has 13 residues. Per the germline V gene, CDR1 is MNHEY and CDR2 is SVGEGT. The V gene lost 1 base and the J gene lost 4 bases, with 8 bases spanning the gap. DNA of the CDR3: TGTGCCAGCAGTTACTTCCAGGCTTACGAGCAGTACTTC. This sequence encodes CASSYFQAYEQYF.

Written as DNA, the CDR3 is TGTGCCAGCAGTCATCTCCTGGCTTCCACCTACGAGCAGTACTTC. Residues: CASSHLLASTYEQYF. V is TRBV6-2 or TRBV6-3 and J is TRBJ2-7; D is unclear. The CDR3 sequence is 15 residues long. Trimming stripped 5 bases from V and 2 bases from J, with 16 bases between. Germline CDR1 is MNHEY and CDR2 is SVGEGT.

V usage is TRBV5-4 and J usage is TRBJ2-4; D gene uncertain. The CDR3 covers 14 residues. V lost 1 base to trimming and J lost 0 bases, with 5 bases between them. Germline CDR1 is SGHNT and CDR2 is YYREEE (reference sequence). The CDR3 bases are TGTGCCAGCAGCTTGATTCTAGCCAAAAACATTCAGTACTTC. This codes for CASSLILAKNIQYF.

V and J are TRBV7-9 and TRBJ2-5; D gene unclear. This CDR3 spans 14 amino acids. With 4 bases removed from V and 5 bases from J, the gap between germline ends came to 14 bases. CDR1 SEHNR and CDR2 FQNEAQ come from the germline V gene (reference sequence). The chain's CDR3 is CASSSDPNGETQYF. CDR3 in DNA: TGTGCCAGCAGCTCCGACCCTAACGGGGAGACCCAGTACTTC.